This TCR beta chain appears in the sequencing data of a study of regulatory T cells in long-lasting Graves disease (dated by TCRdb to the early 2020s). Some background on the complete study: In the newly diagnosed Graves' disease group, patients had been taking antithyroid drugs for less than 3 months. Patients with persistent Graves' disease were compared with patients with newly diagnosed Graves' disease using TCR sequencing and RNA sequencing of peripheral blood. The study took place in China and was registered as a clinical trial. A total of around 35 samples underwent TCR sequencing: 13 from persistent and 20 from newly diagnosed Graves' disease patients.

The research as a whole found: Peripheral blood alone was examined, since thyroid tissue, which constituted the primary lesion, could not be accessed. The small sample size was acknowledged by the authors as a limitation that may reduce accuracy. Preferential use of TRBV28, TRBJ1-2 and TRBJ2-5 was observed in persistent disease, whereas TRBV20-1 and TRBJ2-1 were favored in newly diagnosed disease. Only the TCR beta chain was sequenced and analyzed. A larger number of public clonotypes was shared among persistent patients (approximately 2,600) than among newly diagnosed patients (over 850). Persistent Graves' disease patients showed lower TCR Shannon entropy and fewer highly expanded clones than newly diagnosed patients, suggesting clonal expansion.

In the paper's terms, the time point label means: newly diagnosed GD, antithyroid drugs for less than 3 months. For both TCR sequencing and RNA sequencing, RNA was extracted from PBMCs using TRIzol. The diagnosis of Graves' disease was made according to American Thyroid Association guidelines. Patients for the study were recruited at an endocrinology department in Xi'an, China. From each patient, about 9 milliliters of peripheral blood was collected into an EDTA anticoagulant tube. Ficoll Paque Plus density gradient separation was used to isolate PBMCs, and no further T cell sorting was performed. An Agilent 2100 Bioanalyzer and agarose gel were used to check RNA quality, and a NanoDrop 2000 was used to measure RNA concentration. This clonotype came up many times. Its cognate antigen has yet to be identified. The input lacks base qualities; no much larger clone sits a single base away. Including cysteine and phenylalanine, the CDR3 has 16 amino acids. The read is trimmed to its CDR3 DNA, 48 bases read in frame from base 1. At the junction V is shortened by 8 bases and J by 0 bases; bases outside the gene matches: 10.

Libraries came from multiplex PCR. Sequencer: Illumina HiSeq 4000. TCR beta libraries were built with iRepertoire HTBI primers and Arm-PCR amplification of CDR3 regions. Before sequencing, the PCR products underwent gel purification. On the authors' methods: Across samples, fewer than 70 TRBV and 15 or so TRBJ segments were identified and used for gene usage analysis of CDR3 amino acid clonotypes. COPE and FqMerger were used to merge the filtered high-quality paired reads into contigs. Contigs were aligned with BLAST to IMGT TRBV, TRBD and TRBJ reference genes, and CDR3 was defined per IMGT. Any clonotype with a frequency above 0.1% was counted as a highly expanded clone. Shannon entropy was used to measure repertoire diversity, and the Gini coefficient was used to measure V-J evenness. A clonotype found in more than one individual was treated as public. TCRdb reanalyzed the raw reads on its own, using fastp at Q25 for trimming and MiXCR for clone calling, and kept in-frame beta chains. Each entry is one CDR3 protein sequence, shown with its most common DNA and genes. What appears here as the V and J calls and clone size reflects TCRdb's work, not the paper's. For this sample the table gives some 320,000 distinct CDR3 sequences, of which 15% to 20% were detected only once. About 38% of the sample belongs to the ten largest clones.

In this chain, TRBV12-3 or TRBV12-4 is recombined with TRBJ2-7; TRBD2 fits 10 bases in the junction. This TCR derives from a female donor with Graves disease. The sample was peripheral blood mononuclear cells (PBMCs), taken at new diagnosis, from a patient treated with antithyroid drugs. The CDR3 region reads CASGGLADQSSYEQYF. The bases read TGTGCCAGCGGTGGACTAGCGGATCAGAGCTCCTACGAGCAGTACTTC.